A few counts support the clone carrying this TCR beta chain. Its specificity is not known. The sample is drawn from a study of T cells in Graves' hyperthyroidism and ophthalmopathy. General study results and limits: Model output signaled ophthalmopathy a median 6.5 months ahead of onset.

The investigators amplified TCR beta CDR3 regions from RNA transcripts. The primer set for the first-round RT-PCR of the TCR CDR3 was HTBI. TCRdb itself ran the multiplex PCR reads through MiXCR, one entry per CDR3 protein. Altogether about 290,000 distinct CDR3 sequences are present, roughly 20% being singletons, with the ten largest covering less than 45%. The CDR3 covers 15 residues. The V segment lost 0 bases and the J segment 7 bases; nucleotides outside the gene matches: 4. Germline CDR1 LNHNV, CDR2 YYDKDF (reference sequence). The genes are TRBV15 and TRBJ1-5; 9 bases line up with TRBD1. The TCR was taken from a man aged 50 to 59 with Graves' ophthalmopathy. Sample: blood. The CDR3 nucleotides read TGTGCCACCAGCAGAGACACAGGGGGCGGACAGCCCCAGCATTTT. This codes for CATSRDTGGGQPQHF.